This T cell receptor beta chain was identified in a study of T-cell reconstitution after alpha-beta-depleted transplantation in children. The study, taken as a whole, reports: Two months or so post-transplant, alpha-beta T cells reportedly derived from several hundred expanded graft clones.

There are 14 residues in the CDR3. From germline, CDR1 is SGDLS and CDR2 YYNGEE. Trimming removed 4 bases from V and 3 bases from J; junction bases left unmatched: 3. Many counts were recorded for this clonotype. Its antigen is not identified. Researchers prepared the TCRbeta library using unique molecular identifiers, the study reports. TCRdb used MiXCR to reprocess the PCR reads, holding one entry per CDR3 protein. The top ten clones hold 2% to 2.5% of a sample with 490,000 or so distinct CDR3 sequences, roughly a tenth of them seen once. The chain has TRBV9 and TRBJ2-2; 7 bases fit TRBD2. The source material was PBMCs, sampled before TCRalphabeta/CD19-depleted stem cell transplant. This sequence was found in a child aged 2-15 years with inherited bone marrow failure, due to receive a stem cell transplant. The CDR3 DNA reads as TGTGCCAGCAGCCCCGGGAGGTACACCGGGGAGCTGTTTTTT. It translates to CASSPGRYTGELFF.